These 31 T cell receptor beta chains were sequenced from one sample in a study of OX40 agonist ivuxolimab in advanced cancers. TCRdb's copy holds only in-frame clones and misses some; the assay was immunoSEQ multiplex PCR. The profile shows 30,000 to 45,000 clones, about 80% of them singletons. The sample here was CD4+ or CD8+ T cells sorted from blood, taken in a trial of the OX40 agonist ivuxolimab. The receptors stem from an adult with an advanced solid tumor such as melanoma, head and neck, liver or kidney cancer.

This sequence joins TRBV10-3 and TRBJ1-1, with a possible D match to TRBD1 (6 bases). The germline CDR1 and CDR2 sequences are ENHRY and SYGVKD. The CDR3 consists of 15 residues. Trimming pared 8 bases from V and 2 bases from J, leaving 18 bases between. CDR3 nucleotides: TGTGCCATCGGGGATGGGGGGACAATCAACACTGAAGCTTTCTTT. It is translated as CAIGDGGTINTEAFF.

This clone was seen a few times. This rearrangement joins TRBV13 to TRBJ2-1, with TRBD2 matching over 8 bases. The CDR3 totals 16 residues. V lost 5 bases, J lost 8 bases, and 14 bases stayed unmatched. Per germline, CDR1 PRHDT and CDR2 FYEKMQ (reference sequence). The CDR3 bases are TGTGCCAGCAGCGCAGTGGGGACTAGGGCCTGGGATGAGCAGTTCTTC. Its protein is CASSAVGTRAWDEQFF.

The genes are TRBV6-5 and TRBJ1-1; TRBD1 is a possible D gene (5 bases). The V gene lost 0 bases and the J gene lost 0 bases, with 8 bases spanning the gap. CDR1 MNHEY and CDR2 SVGAGI come from the germline V gene. The CDR3 is made up of 15 amino acids. This CDR3 is CASSYSQGMNTEAFF. CDR3 bases: TGTGCCAGCAGTTACTCGCAGGGCATGAACACTGAAGCTTTCTTT.

This chain uses TRBV6-1 with TRBJ1-1; 7 nucleotides align to TRBD1. The ends lost 7 bases at V and 4 bases at J; junction bases unmatched: 3. CDR1 is MNHNS and CDR2 is SASEGT in the germline V gene. CDR3 size: 12 residues. The CDR3 region has the DNA TGTGCCAGCATCGGACAGGCCACTGAAGCTTTCTTT. Its protein is CASIGQATEAFF.

The genes are TRBV27 and TRBJ2-1; D gene unclear. The CDR3 runs to 15 residues. The germline V gene encodes CDR1 MNHEY and CDR2 SMNVEV (reference sequence). V was clipped by 2 bases and J by 0 bases, with 8 bases between them. The CDR3 reads CASSLPESSYNEQFF. The CDR3 coding sequence is TGTGCCAGCAGTTTACCGGAGAGCTCCTACAATGAGCAGTTCTTC.

V usage is TRBV10-3 and J usage is TRBJ2-3, with D possibly being TRBD2 (6 bases). The V end lost 0 bases, the J end lost 0 bases, and 10 bases lay between the germline ends. The CDR3 extends over 16 amino acids. CDR1 is ENHRY and CDR2 is SYGVKD in the germline V gene. Written as DNA, the CDR3 is TGTGCCATCAGTGAGTCGTTTGGAGGGAGCACAGATACGCAGTATTTT. Its translation is CAISESFGGSTDTQYF.

This clone was detected only once. The chain recombines TRBV28 with TRBJ1-2; 7 bases line up with TRBD1. The germline CDR1 and CDR2 sequences are MDHEN and SYDVKM. The CDR3 runs to 16 residues. The junction had 10 bases not matched to a gene; V was cut back by 2 bases and J by 4 bases. The CDR3 loop reads CASSLGPLGTVYGYTF. CDR3 nucleotides: TGTGCCAGCAGTTTAGGGCCCCTCGGGACAGTCTATGGCTACACCTTC.

About this clone: One end of the junction does not line up with germline, which may come from a read error. The CDR3 region is CASSLGAALDF. CDR3 DNA sequence: TGTGCCAGCAGCTTAGGGGCCGCACTAGATTTT. The chain combines TRBV5-6 with TRBJ2-3; either TRBD1 or TRBD2 may supply D (5 bases each). Germline assignment: CDR1 SGHDT and CDR2 YYEEEE. The CDR3 sequence is 11 residues long.

This chain links TRBV28 with TRBJ2-7; the match to TRBD1 covers 9 bases. Germline lookup yields CDR1 MDHEN and CDR2 SYDVKM. Trimming removed 5 bases from V and 5 bases from J; junction bases left unmatched: 7. This CDR3 spans 14 amino acids. CDR3 sequence: CASSTGGETDEQYF. The CDR3 region has the DNA TGTGCCAGCAGTACAGGGGGCGAAACTGACGAGCAGTACTTC.

V usage is TRBV14 and J usage is TRBJ2-1; D might be TRBD1 or TRBD2, each matching 6 bases. Germline CDR1 and CDR2: SGHDN and FVKESK. CDR3 length: 17 amino acids. Trimming cost V 0 bases and J 4 bases, with 16 bases left between them. In nucleotides, the CDR3 is TGTGCCAGCAGCCAAGATCGACGACTAGGGGGATACAATGAGCAGTTCTTC. Residues: CASSQDRRLGGYNEQFF.

The chain has TRBV15 and TRBJ2-1, with TRBD1 as a possible D gene (5 bases). Germline CDR1 reads LNHNV; CDR2 reads YYDKDF (reference sequence). Deletions cut 4 bases from V and 7 bases from J, with 11 bases between. The CDR3 covers 13 residues. CDR3: CATSNRNYNEQFF. As DNA, the CDR3 is TGTGCCACCAGCAACAGGAACTATAATGAGCAGTTCTTC.

CDR3 bases: TGTGCCAGCTCACCTAACAGGTCCGGGCCTTCGGATGAGCAGTTCTTC. Protein: CASSPNRSGPSDEQFF. V is TRBV18 and J is TRBJ2-1; D is perhaps TRBD1 (5 bases). Trimming stripped 3 bases from V and 8 bases from J, with 20 bases between. The germline V gene encodes CDR1 KGHSH and CDR2 LQKENI. CDR3 length: 16 residues.

The CDR3, as DNA: TGTGCCTGGAGATGGGGTTGGGGCTACACCTTC. Its translation: CAWRWGWGYTF. V gene TRBV30 combines with J gene TRBJ1-2; D gene uncertain. The germline CDR1 and CDR2 sequences are GTSNPN and SVGIG (reference sequence). This CDR3 comprises 11 residues. Between the trimmed V and J ends, which lost 3 bases and 8 bases, there was a span of 10 bases.

The gene calls are TRBV6-1 and TRBJ2-7, with a tentative D call TRBD2 (5 bases). The germline CDR1 and CDR2 sequences are MNHNS and SASEGT. CDR3 size: 14 residues. Deletions cut 5 bases from V and 1 base from J, with 12 bases between. The CDR3 nucleotides are TGTGCCAGCAGTCTATTGGACTTTTCCTACGAGCAGTACTTC. This gives the protein CASSLLDFSYEQYF.

The chain uses TRBV7-9 and TRBJ2-7; D is ambiguous. Germline V gene lookup returns CDR1 SEHNR and CDR2 FQNEAQ (reference sequence). V was trimmed by 6 bases and J by 4 bases, leaving 19 bases between them. The CDR3 is 15 amino acids. Written as DNA, the CDR3 is TGTGCCAGCAGTTTATCACTCCCCAGTGGGTACGAGCAGTACTTC. This translates into CASSLSLPSGYEQYF.

The chain couples TRBV14 to TRBJ2-1, with 11 nucleotides matching TRBD2. The length of the CDR3 is 15 residues. Germline CDR1 SGHDN, CDR2 FVKESK. Unmatched junction bases numbered 6, after V lost 5 bases and J lost 6 bases. The CDR3 DNA is TGTGCCAGCAGCTTACTAGCGGGGGCCCCCAATGAGCAGTTCTTC. Translation: CASSLLAGAPNEQFF.

This rearrangement joins TRBV4-1 to TRBJ2-7, with D perhaps being TRBD1 or TRBD2 (5 bases each). CDR3 length: 16 amino acids. Germline CDR1 is MGHRA and CDR2 is YSYEKL. Deletions cut 4 bases from V and 3 bases from J, with 19 bases between. Here the CDR3 reads CASSPPEGSRSYEQYF. The CDR3 nucleotides are TGCGCCAGCAGCCCTCCCGAGGGGTCACGGAGCTACGAGCAGTACTTC.

V and J are TRBV27 and TRBJ2-7, with 10 bases fitting TRBD1. J gave up 5 bases and V 6 bases, and 7 bases lay outside the gene matches. CDR1 MNHEY and CDR2 SMNVEV come from the germline V gene (reference sequence). The CDR3 spans 14 residues. The CDR3: CASSSGTGVHEQYF. The CDR3 nucleotides read TGTGCCAGCAGCTCCGGGACAGGGGTCCACGAGCAGTACTTC.

The chain has TRBV7-9 and TRBJ2-1; no firm D call. Between the trimmed V and J ends, which lost 2 bases and 2 bases, there was a span of 1 base. Germline CDR1 SEHNR, CDR2 FQNEAQ (reference sequence). The CDR3 has 12 amino acids. Here the CDR3 reads CASSLTYNEQFF. DNA for the CDR3: TGTGCCAGCAGCTTAACCTACAATGAGCAGTTCTTC.

V is TRBV7-2 and J is TRBJ2-7; possibly TRBD1 or TRBD2 for D (5 bases each). Germline loops: CDR1 SGHTA, CDR2 FQGNSA. The CDR3 contains 14 residues. Trimming pared 3 bases from V and 2 bases from J, leaving 11 bases between. The CDR3 nucleotides are TGTGCCAGCAGCTTGAACGGGGCGGCCTACGAGCAGTACTTC. Protein sequence: CASSLNGAAYEQYF.

In this sample, this clone turned up a few times. J is TRBJ1-5 and V is TRBV30, with D unclear. This CDR3 has 13 residues. Germline values: CDR1 GTSNPN, CDR2 SVGIG (reference sequence). Trimming took 0 bases from V and 6 from J, leaving 9 bases between them. The CDR3 region is CAWSVGGFQPQHF. The CDR3 DNA reads as TGTGCCTGGAGTGTGGGAGGGTTTCAGCCCCAGCATTTT.

The V gene is TRBV5-4, the J gene TRBJ1-1; the match to TRBD1 covers 9 bases. Germline CDR1 is SGHNT and CDR2 is YYREEE (reference sequence). The CDR3 length is 17 residues. The trim removed 0 bases at V and 3 bases at J, leaving 9 bases unmatched. CDR3 sequence reads: CASSLAWETGGDTEAFF. For the CDR3, the DNA is TGTGCCAGCAGCTTGGCGTGGGAGACAGGGGGGGACACTGAAGCTTTCTTT.

This clone was counted a single time. This rearrangement joins TRBV29-1 to TRBJ2-1, with 7 nucleotides matching TRBD1. V trimming: 5 bases; J trimming: 4 bases; junction bases outside the gene matches: 8. Per the germline V gene, CDR1 is SQVTM and CDR2 is ANQGSEA. The CDR3 runs 14 residues. The CDR3 DNA reads TGCAGCGTTCTTCCGGGACAGCATTACAATGAGCAGTTCTTC. It encodes CSVLPGQHYNEQFF.

The rearrangement joins TRBV27 to TRBJ2-1; the D gene could be TRBD1 or TRBD2 (5 bases each). Trimming took off 3 bases at V and 4 bases at J, with 13 bases between the two ends. Germline V gene lookup returns CDR1 MNHEY and CDR2 SMNVEV (reference sequence). This CDR3 has 15 residues. The CDR3 sequence is CASSLGLGEYNEQFF. As DNA, the CDR3 is TGTGCCAGCAGTTTGGGGCTGGGGGAGTACAATGAGCAGTTCTTC.

The rearrangement joins TRBV19 to TRBJ1-5; D ambiguous. V lost 3 bases to trimming and J lost 5 bases, with 17 bases between them. Germline V gives CDR1 LNHDA, CDR2 SQIVND (reference sequence). The CDR3 contains 16 residues. As DNA, the CDR3 is TGTGCCAGTAGTATGGGAGGATGGAGTCTCCATCAGCCCCAGCATTTT. Translated, it gives CASSMGGWSLHQPQHF.

The J gene is TRBJ2-3, the V gene TRBV7-9; D is uncertain. CDR3 length: 16 residues. Germline-derived CDR1 and CDR2 are SEHNR and FQNEAQ (reference sequence). The germline V and J ends were trimmed by 1 base and 2 bases, with 13 bases remaining between them. The CDR3 is CASSLEDHSPTDTQYF. The CDR3 DNA is TGTGCCAGCAGCTTAGAGGACCACTCACCCACAGATACGCAGTATTTT.

This clone showed up many times. This chain links TRBV19 with TRBJ2-2; D gene uncertain. Trimming took off 6 bases at V and 7 bases at J, with 6 bases between the two ends. This CDR3 contains 11 residues. Germline V gene data show CDR1 as LNHDA and CDR2 as SQIVND (reference sequence). The CDR3 reads CASRLGGELFF. In DNA form, the CDR3 reads TGTGCCAGTAGATTAGGCGGGGAGCTGTTTTTT.

Details on this clone: An end of the junction differs from the germline gene, which may be a read error. CDR3 bases: TGTGCCAGCAGCTTATCTGGGGAAAAACTGTTTTTT. Translated, it gives CASSLSGEKLFF. The chain links TRBV27 to TRBJ1-4, with D unclear. The CDR3 spans 12 residues. Germline CDR1 is MNHEY and CDR2 is SMNVEV (reference sequence).

The genes are TRBV28 and TRBJ2-7, with 10 positions matching TRBD1. CDR1 is MDHEN and CDR2 is SYDVKM in the germline V gene. The length of the CDR3 is 13 residues. The ends lost 5 bases at V and 7 bases at J; junction bases unmatched: 5. In DNA, the CDR3 is TGTGCCAGCAGTGACAGGGGGCTGGTGGAGCAGTACTTC. It specifies CASSDRGLVEQYF.

CDR3 nucleotide sequence: TGTGCCAGCAGCTTGGGGGGCGGAGAGACCCAGTACTTC. Protein sequence: CASSLGGGETQYF. J is TRBJ2-5 and V is TRBV5-6; tentatively, D is TRBD1 (5 bases). V shed 0 bases and J shed 4 bases, with 7 bases lying between them. The CDR3 sequence is 13 residues long. Per germline, CDR1 SGHDT and CDR2 YYEEEE.

The chain uses TRBV14 and TRBJ2-1; 9 bases map to TRBD1. V dropped 4 bases and J dropped 6; count of bases not matched to a gene: 10. This CDR3 is built from 16 residues. Germline V gene data show CDR1 as SGHDN and CDR2 as FVKESK. CDR3 protein: CASSLTQGARGNEQFF. The CDR3 DNA reads as TGTGCCAGCAGCCTGACACAGGGGGCTAGGGGCAATGAGCAGTTCTTC.